This is a list of T cell receptor beta chains from one sample in a study of cytomegalovirus exposure and HLA in healthy donors. Generated by immunoSEQ multiplex PCR, the TCRdb table keeps only in-frame clones and is missing some. In the table there are tens of thousands of clones, approximately 96% of which are singletons. The sample consisted of PBMCs. Receptor source: a man aged 18 to 29 in good health and CMV-seronegative. CDR3s include the opening cysteine and the closing phenylalanine or tryptophan. The D gene is left open where the match is weak. The size field is filled for only some rows; it gives once, few, many or a size class.

v_gene: TRBV2
abundance: NA
d_gene: NA
j_gene: TRBJ2-3
CDR3aa: CASSAAAASTDTQYF
CDR3nt: TGTGCCAGCAGTGCGGCGGCAGCTAGCACAGATACGCAGTATTTT

v_gene: TRBV7-8
abundance: NA
d_gene: TRBD2
j_gene: TRBJ2-7
CDR3aa: CASSGTSGRKRNEQYF
CDR3nt: TGTGCCAGCAGTGGGACTAGCGGGAGAAAGAGAAACGAGCAGTACTTC

v_gene: TRBV10-3
abundance: NA
d_gene: NA
j_gene: TRBJ2-6
CDR3aa: CAISATPTAAGANVLTF
CDR3nt: TGTGCCATCAGTGCGACCCCGACAGCTGCTGGGGCCAACGTCCTGACTTTC

v_gene: TRBV5-5
abundance: NA
d_gene: NA
j_gene: TRBJ1-2
CDR3aa: CASSLAGGIDYGYTF
CDR3nt: TGTGCCAGCAGCTTGGCGGGGGGGATTGACTATGGCTACACCTTC

v_gene: TRBV6-4
abundance: NA
d_gene: NA
j_gene: TRBJ2-1
CDR3aa: CASSRGTPSSYNEQFF
CDR3nt: TGTGCCAGCAGTCGCGGGACCCCAAGCTCCTACAATGAGCAGTTCTTC

v_gene: TRBV6-6
abundance: NA
d_gene: NA
j_gene: TRBJ1-5
CDR3aa: CASSHGLYSNQPQHF
CDR3nt: TGTGCCAGCAGTCACGGACTGTATAGCAATCAGCCCCAGCATTTT

v_gene: TRBV18
abundance: once
d_gene: NA
j_gene: TRBJ2-2
CDR3aa: CASSPTGRSDTGELFF
CDR3nt: TGTGCCAGCTCACCAACAGGGCGGTCGGACACCGGGGAGCTGTTTTTT

v_gene: TRBV28
abundance: NA
d_gene: NA
j_gene: TRBJ2-1
CDR3aa: CASSLLGGGSYNEQFF
CDR3nt: TGTGCCAGCAGTTTATTGGGGGGTGGATCCTACAATGAGCAGTTCTTC

v_gene: TRBV6-6
abundance: NA
d_gene: TRBD2
j_gene: TRBJ2-2
CDR3aa: CASILWGGGGELFF
CDR3nt: TGTGCCAGCATTTTGTGGGGGGGTGGCGGGGAGCTGTTTTTT

v_gene: TRBV30
abundance: NA
d_gene: NA
j_gene: TRBJ1-5
CDR3aa: CAWSPGTSENQPQHF
CDR3nt: TGTGCCTGGAGCCCCGGGACTTCCGAAAATCAGCCCCAGCATTTT

v_gene: TRBV6-6
abundance: few
d_gene: NA
j_gene: TRBJ2-7
CDR3aa: CASSYKQGGEQYF
CDR3nt: TGTGCCAGCAGTTACAAGCAGGGAGGCGAGCAGTACTTC

v_gene: TRBV6-1
abundance: NA
d_gene: TRBD2
j_gene: TRBJ2-1
CDR3aa: CASSVTSGIVGNEQFF
CDR3nt: TGTGCCAGCAGTGTAACTAGCGGGATAGTAGGCAATGAGCAGTTCTTC

v_gene: TRBV5-6
abundance: NA
d_gene: NA
j_gene: TRBJ2-5
CDR3aa: CASSHRDQETQYF
CDR3nt: TGTGCCAGCAGCCACCGCGACCAAGAGACCCAGTACTTC

v_gene: TRBV12-5
abundance: NA
d_gene: TRBD2
j_gene: TRBJ2-1
CDR3aa: CASGLVTGLAVKNEQFF
CDR3nt: TGTGCTAGTGGTTTGGTTACGGGACTAGCGGTTAAGAATGAGCAGTTCTTC

v_gene: TRBV11-3
abundance: NA
d_gene: TRBD1
j_gene: TRBJ2-3
CDR3aa: CASSSWTGGSFNTQYF
CDR3nt: TGTGCCAGCAGCTCCTGGACAGGGGGTAGCTTTAATACGCAGTATTTT

v_gene: TRBV6-5
abundance: NA
d_gene: NA
j_gene: TRBJ1-1
CDR3aa: CASRVRNTEAFF
CDR3nt: TGTGCCAGCCGGGTAAGGAACACTGAAGCTTTCTTT

v_gene: TRBV11-3
abundance: NA
d_gene: TRBD1
j_gene: TRBJ2-5
CDR3aa: CASSSGTGVGTQYF
CDR3nt: TGTGCCAGCAGCTCTGGGACAGGGGTTGGGACCCAGTACTTC

v_gene: TRBV5-1
abundance: NA
d_gene: TRBD1
j_gene: TRBJ2-1
CDR3aa: CASSRGQVGDEQFF
CDR3nt: TGCGCCAGCAGTAGGGGACAGGTCGGAGATGAGCAGTTCTTC

v_gene: TRBV27
abundance: NA
d_gene: TRBD1
j_gene: TRBJ2-7
CDR3aa: CASSRTGGYEQYF
CDR3nt: TGTGCCAGCAGTCGGACAGGGGGCTACGAGCAGTACTTC

v_gene: TRBV9
abundance: NA
d_gene: NA
j_gene: TRBJ1-5
CDR3aa: CASSTKQGNQPQHF
CDR3nt: TGTGCCAGCAGCACCAAACAGGGAAATCAGCCCCAGCATTTT

v_gene: TRBV6-1
abundance: NA
d_gene: TRBD2
j_gene: TRBJ2-3
CDR3aa: CASSAPGLAGGRGDTQYF
CDR3nt: TGTGCCAGCAGTGCCCCGGGACTAGCGGGAGGGAGGGGAGATACGCAGTATTTT

v_gene: TRBV6-1
abundance: NA
d_gene: TRBD1
j_gene: TRBJ1-3
CDR3aa: CASSAGQGYGNTIYF
CDR3nt: TGTGCCAGCAGTGCGGGACAGGGTTACGGAAACACCATATATTTT

v_gene: TRBV28
abundance: NA
d_gene: TRBD1
j_gene: TRBJ1-2
CDR3aa: CASSSRTGNPNYGYTF
CDR3nt: TGTGCCAGCAGTTCACGGACAGGGAATCCTAACTATGGCTACACCTTC

v_gene: TRBV7-2
abundance: NA
d_gene: TRBD1
j_gene: TRBJ1-2
CDR3aa: CASSSGQGIYGYTF
CDR3nt: TGTGCCAGCAGCTCGGGACAGGGGATCTATGGCTACACCTTC

v_gene: TRBV5-1
abundance: NA
d_gene: NA
j_gene: TRBJ1-5
CDR3aa: CASSLQGRSNQPQHF
CDR3nt: TGCGCCAGCAGCTTACAGGGCAGGAGCAATCAGCCCCAGCATTTT

v_gene: TRBV9
abundance: NA
d_gene: NA
j_gene: TRBJ2-5
CDR3aa: CASSVGSGKTQYF
CDR3nt: TGTGCCAGCAGCGTAGGATCAGGGAAGACCCAGTACTTC

v_gene: TRBV10-3
abundance: once
d_gene: NA
j_gene: TRBJ2-7
CDR3aa: CAISDQGPKEYF
CDR3nt: TGTGCCATCAGTGATCAGGGCCCGAAGGAGTACTTC

v_gene: TRBV5-5
abundance: NA
d_gene: TRBD1
j_gene: TRBJ1-1
CDR3aa: CASSPWTGGGSTEAFF
CDR3nt: TGTGCCAGCAGCCCTTGGACAGGGGGCGGGAGCACTGAAGCTTTCTTT

v_gene: TRBV27
abundance: NA
d_gene: NA
j_gene: TRBJ2-7
CDR3aa: CASRQGRYEQYF
CDR3nt: TGTGCCAGCAGACAGGGCCGCTACGAGCAGTACTTC

v_gene: TRBV6-5
abundance: NA
d_gene: TRBD1
j_gene: TRBJ2-5
CDR3aa: CASSYEVAGGAETQYF
CDR3nt: TGTGCCAGCAGTTACGAGGTGGCAGGGGGCGCGGAGACCCAGTACTTC

v_gene: TRBV7-8
abundance: NA
d_gene: NA
j_gene: TRBJ1-1
CDR3aa: CASSLYDSQSGTEAFF
CDR3nt: TGTGCCAGCAGCTTATACGACAGCCAGTCTGGCACTGAAGCTTTCTTT

v_gene: TRBV2
abundance: NA
d_gene: TRBD1
j_gene: TRBJ2-5
CDR3aa: CASSEGTGARETQYF
CDR3nt: TGTGCCAGCAGCGAAGGGACAGGGGCTAGGGAGACCCAGTACTTC

v_gene: TRBV2
abundance: NA
d_gene: TRBD2
j_gene: TRBJ2-2
CDR3aa: CASREVAGTGELFF
CDR3nt: TGTGCCAGCAGGGAGGTAGCGGGAACCGGGGAGCTGTTTTTT

v_gene: TRBV6-1
abundance: NA
d_gene: NA
j_gene: TRBJ2-7
CDR3aa: CASGGYEQYF
CDR3nt: TGTGCCAGCGGGGGGTACGAGCAGTACTTC

v_gene: TRBV11-3
abundance: NA
d_gene: NA
j_gene: TRBJ2-3
CDR3aa: CASSFFRGGEYF
CDR3nt: TGTGCCAGCAGCTTCTTTAGGGGGGGCGAGTATTTT

v_gene: TRBV6-1
abundance: NA
d_gene: NA
j_gene: TRBJ1-4
CDR3aa: CASRTIYEKLFF
CDR3nt: TGTGCCAGCAGGACTATTTACGAAAAACTGTTTTTT

v_gene: TRBV7-3
abundance: NA
d_gene: TRBD1
j_gene: TRBJ1-6
CDR3aa: CASSSNGQGSSPLHF
CDR3nt: TGTGCCAGCAGCTCTAACGGACAGGGGAGTTCACCCCTCCACTTT

v_gene: TRBV6-5
abundance: NA
d_gene: TRBD1
j_gene: TRBJ1-1
CDR3aa: CASSPDRGNTEAFF
CDR3nt: TGTGCCAGCAGTCCCGACAGGGGGAACACTGAAGCTTTCTTT

v_gene: TRBV9
abundance: NA
d_gene: NA
j_gene: TRBJ2-1
CDR3aa: CASSSGQLYNEQFF
CDR3nt: TGTGCCAGCAGCTCGGGACAATTATACAATGAGCAGTTCTTC

v_gene: TRBV4-2
abundance: NA
d_gene: NA
j_gene: TRBJ1-2
CDR3aa: CASSQDNRDMGYTF
CDR3nt: TGTGCCAGCAGCCAAGATAACAGGGACATGGGCTACACCTTC

v_gene: TRBV7-3
abundance: once
d_gene: TRBD2
j_gene: TRBJ2-1
CDR3aa: CASSLIAAGGPTEQFF
CDR3nt: TGTGCCAGCAGCTTAATAGCGGCGGGAGGGCCTACTGAGCAGTTCTTC

v_gene: TRBV5-5
abundance: NA
d_gene: TRBD1
j_gene: TRBJ2-7
CDR3aa: CASSPEQGASYEQYF
CDR3nt: TGTGCCAGCAGCCCAGAACAGGGGGCCAGCTACGAGCAGTACTTC

v_gene: TRBV27
abundance: NA
d_gene: NA
j_gene: TRBJ2-1
CDR3aa: CASSSRDTSYNEQFF
CDR3nt: TGTGCCAGCAGCTCCCGGGACACCTCCTACAATGAGCAGTTCTTC

v_gene: TRBV7-9
abundance: NA
d_gene: TRBD2
j_gene: TRBJ2-7
CDR3aa: CASSSNPGTSESYEQYF
CDR3nt: TGTGCCAGCAGCTCGAACCCTGGGACTAGCGAGTCCTACGAGCAGTACTTC

v_gene: TRBV4-1
abundance: once
d_gene: NA
j_gene: TRBJ2-1
CDR3aa: CASSQLEAYNEQFF
CDR3nt: TGCGCCAGCAGCCAGTTGGAGGCCTACAATGAGCAGTTCTTC

v_gene: TRBV2
abundance: NA
d_gene: NA
j_gene: TRBJ2-5
CDR3aa: CAGTFQETQYF
CDR3nt: TGTGCCGGGACATTTCAAGAGACCCAGTACTTC

v_gene: TRBV5-5
abundance: NA
d_gene: TRBD1
j_gene: TRBJ2-1
CDR3aa: CASSGGQGYNEQFF
CDR3nt: TGTGCCAGCAGCGGGGGACAGGGATACAATGAGCAGTTCTTC

v_gene: TRBV9
abundance: NA
d_gene: TRBD1
j_gene: TRBJ1-2
CDR3aa: CASSADRGGYGYTF
CDR3nt: TGTGCCAGCAGCGCCGACAGGGGTGGCTATGGCTACACCTTC

v_gene: TRBV6-1
abundance: NA
d_gene: NA
j_gene: TRBJ1-1
CDR3aa: CAIFADTEAFF
CDR3nt: TGTGCCATATTCGCGGACACTGAAGCTTTCTTT

v_gene: TRBV2
abundance: NA
d_gene: TRBD2
j_gene: TRBJ2-1
CDR3aa: CASSGRAGVSYNEQFF
CDR3nt: TGTGCCAGCAGTGGAAGAGCGGGAGTATCCTACAATGAGCAGTTCTTC

v_gene: TRBV19
abundance: NA
d_gene: TRBD2
j_gene: TRBJ2-7
CDR3aa: CASSMGLAGVYEQYF
CDR3nt: TGTGCCAGTAGTATGGGACTAGCGGGAGTGTACGAGCAGTACTTC

v_gene: TRBV9
abundance: NA
d_gene: TRBD1
j_gene: TRBJ1-2
CDR3aa: CASSAAGTGLSRGYTF
CDR3nt: TGTGCCAGCAGCGCCGCCGGGACAGGACTCTCGCGGGGCTACACCTTC

v_gene: TRBV11-2
abundance: NA
d_gene: NA
j_gene: TRBJ1-1
CDR3aa: CASSVNLRGLRNTEAFF
CDR3nt: TGTGCCAGCAGCGTCAACCTCAGGGGATTACGGAACACTGAAGCTTTCTTT

v_gene: TRBV9
abundance: NA
d_gene: TRBD1
j_gene: TRBJ2-4
CDR3aa: CASSAQGYNLDIQYF
CDR3nt: TGTGCCAGCAGCGCACAGGGGTATAATTTGGACATTCAGTACTTC

v_gene: TRBV27
abundance: NA
d_gene: TRBD1
j_gene: TRBJ1-2
CDR3aa: CASSASTGGDYGYTF
CDR3nt: TGTGCCAGCAGTGCCTCGACAGGGGGGGACTATGGCTACACCTTC

v_gene: TRBV2
abundance: NA
d_gene: NA
j_gene: TRBJ2-7
CDR3aa: CASSPRQLTENEQYF
CDR3nt: TGTGCCAGCTCCCCCCGACAGCTGACTGAGAACGAGCAGTACTTC

v_gene: TRBV15
abundance: NA
d_gene: NA
j_gene: TRBJ2-3
CDR3aa: CATSSTPGSKRDTQYF
CDR3nt: TGTGCCACCAGCAGCACTCCCGGGTCGAAGAGAGATACGCAGTATTTT